This paragraph reports one T cell receptor (beta chain). The CDR3 is made up of 14 amino acids. V lost 4 bases and J lost 4; bases outside the gene matches: 5. The germline V gene has CDR1 SGHTA and CDR2 FQGNSA. Repertoires were generated with immunoSEQ multiplex PCR, while TCRdb's copy carries only in-frame clones and drops some. The sample records 150,000 to 200,000 clones, 89% being singletons. The data belong to a study of blood T cell repertoires in COVID-19. Turning to the study itself: Both acute and convalescent COVID-19 samples were obtained from the United States, Italy and Spain.

This receptor was identified in a middle-aged woman with acute COVID-19. V is TRBV7-2 and J is TRBJ1-1, with 8 positions matching TRBD1. Sequencing was done on a sample of PBMCs or T cells enriched from blood (not recorded which). Written as DNA, the CDR3 is TGTGCCAGCAGCTCACAGGGGGGGTCCACTGAAGCTTTCTTT. Its protein is CASSSQGGSTEAFF.